The present entry profiles one T cell receptor (beta chain) with its context. This CDR3 contains 15 residues. The V gene end was trimmed by 3 bases and the J gene end by 7 bases; junction bases not matched to a gene: 12. From germline, CDR1 is SGDLS and CDR2 YYNGEE. Researchers used 5'RACE with constant-segment primers to make TCR alpha and TCR beta cDNA libraries that carry sample barcodes and UMIs. TCRdb reanalysed the 5' RACE reads using MiXCR and keeps one entry per CDR3 protein. The table records 350,000 to 550,000 distinct CDR3 sequences, more than 15% of them present only once. These data belong to a study of T-cell memory formation after mild COVID-19.

The material sequenced was PBMCs or a T cell subset sorted from them (not recorded which). The TCR was taken from a man younger than 30 who had mild COVID-19 (a few samples of this study predate the infection). Cell type and time point are not known. The chain has TRBV9 and TRBJ1-2; 7 bases are shared with TRBD1. CDR3 sequence (DNA): TGTGCCAGCAGCGCTTCCGGGACAGAAATTTCTGGCTACACCTTC. Protein sequence: CASSASGTEISGYTF.